The rows below give T cell receptor beta chains drawn from one sample of a study of identical twins. TCRdb called the 5' RACE reads again in MiXCR, with one record for every CDR3 protein. This sample has about 240,000 distinct CDR3 sequences, with over 9.5% found just once. Sequencing was performed on memory T cells sorted from blood. The receptors stem from a man aged 50 to 60 in good health. Both conserved end residues are part of each CDR3. Fields, in order: V gene, J gene, clone size, D gene, CDR3 DNA, CDR3 protein. D genes are given only for firm matches. Not all rows give a size; the values are once, few, many and, for expanded clones, a class.

v_gene: TRBV12-3/TRBV12-4
j_gene: TRBJ2-1
abundance: .
d_gene: .
CDR3nt: TGTGCCAGCAGCCCTTCGTCACAGGCCAAACGGAGGGAGCAGTTCTTC
CDR3aa: CASSPSSQAKRREQFF

v_gene: TRBV10-2
j_gene: TRBJ2-2
abundance: .
d_gene: .
CDR3nt: TGCGCCAGCAGAGATGTGGGTTCCGGGGAGCTGTTTTTT
CDR3aa: CASRDVGSGELFF

v_gene: TRBV7-8
j_gene: TRBJ1-2
abundance: .
d_gene: .
CDR3nt: TGTGCCAGCAGCTTTCCAGGGGCGCGCTATGGCTACACCTTC
CDR3aa: CASSFPGARYGYTF

v_gene: TRBV20-1
j_gene: TRBJ1-6
abundance: .
d_gene: .
CDR3nt: TGCAGTGCTAAAGTGGGAGGACCTAATTCACCCCTCCACTTT
CDR3aa: CSAKVGGPNSPLHF

v_gene: TRBV11-2
j_gene: TRBJ2-4
abundance: few
d_gene: .
CDR3nt: TGTGCCAGCAGCCCACCACTAGGAACGCCCAAAAACATTCAGTACTTC
CDR3aa: CASSPPLGTPKNIQYF

v_gene: TRBV29-1
j_gene: TRBJ2-1
abundance: .
d_gene: TRBD1
CDR3nt: TGCAGCGTTGATCACAGGGGGACGGGAGTGGATGAGCAGTTCTTC
CDR3aa: CSVDHRGTGVDEQFF

v_gene: TRBV20-1
j_gene: TRBJ1-6
abundance: many
d_gene: .
CDR3nt: TGCAGTGCTAGAGGGTTCCTCGGGCTAACTCTTTCACCCCTCCACTTT
CDR3aa: CSARGFLGLTLSPLHF

v_gene: TRBV5-4
j_gene: TRBJ2-7
abundance: .
d_gene: .
CDR3nt: TGTGCCAGCAGCTTGGAGGCGGGGGCGGTCGAGCAGTACTTC
CDR3aa: CASSLEAGAVEQYF

v_gene: TRBV7-9
j_gene: TRBJ2-4
abundance: many
d_gene: .
CDR3nt: TGTGCCAGCAGCTTAGCCGGCCAGCGCTCCAAAAACATTCAGTACTTC
CDR3aa: CASSLAGQRSKNIQYF

v_gene: TRBV7-9
j_gene: TRBJ2-1
abundance: few
d_gene: TRBD2
CDR3nt: TGTGCCAGCAGCTCCATAGCGGGAGGGCACAATGAGCAGTTCTTC
CDR3aa: CASSSIAGGHNEQFF

v_gene: TRBV29-1
j_gene: TRBJ2-3
abundance: many
d_gene: .
CDR3nt: TGCAGCGTTGAAAGTCGATCAGATACGCAGTATTTT
CDR3aa: CSVESRSDTQYF

v_gene: TRBV2
j_gene: TRBJ2-7
abundance: many
d_gene: .
CDR3nt: TGTGCCAGCACCAATGAGGGGACCTCCTACGAGCAGTACTTC
CDR3aa: CASTNEGTSYEQYF

v_gene: TRBV5-6
j_gene: TRBJ2-1
abundance: many
d_gene: TRBD2
CDR3nt: TGTGCCAGCAGCTTGAACAGCGGGAGTCTCAATGAGCAGTTCTTC
CDR3aa: CASSLNSGSLNEQFF

v_gene: TRBV3-1
j_gene: TRBJ1-1
abundance: many
d_gene: .
CDR3nt: TGTGCCAGCAGCCAAGGAGAGACATCAGCTTTCTTT
CDR3aa: CASSQGETSAFF

v_gene: TRBV7-9
j_gene: TRBJ1-2
abundance: .
d_gene: .
CDR3nt: TGTGCCAGCAGCTTAGCATTCGGGTCGGCTGGCTACACCTTC
CDR3aa: CASSLAFGSAGYTF

v_gene: TRBV7-6
j_gene: TRBJ1-5
abundance: few
d_gene: TRBD1
CDR3nt: TGTGCCAGCAGCGAGACAGGGTTAGGCAATCAGCCCCAGCATTTT
CDR3aa: CASSETGLGNQPQHF

v_gene: TRBV12-3/TRBV12-4
j_gene: TRBJ2-7
abundance: many
d_gene: .
CDR3nt: TGTGCCAGCAGCTACCCGGGCTCCTACGAGCAGTACTTC
CDR3aa: CASSYPGSYEQYF

v_gene: TRBV5-5
j_gene: TRBJ1-2
abundance: .
d_gene: .
CDR3nt: TGTGCCAGCAGCCAGGGAAGTGGGAGCGACGGCTACACCTTC
CDR3aa: CASSQGSGSDGYTF

v_gene: TRBV2
j_gene: TRBJ2-1
abundance: few
d_gene: .
CDR3nt: TGTGCCAGCAGTGAAGAACAGGCGTACAATGAGCAGTTCTTC
CDR3aa: CASSEEQAYNEQFF

v_gene: TRBV5-1
j_gene: TRBJ2-5
abundance: .
d_gene: .
CDR3nt: TGCGCCAGCAGCGTCGGACGGACCCAAGAGACCCAGTACTTC
CDR3aa: CASSVGRTQETQYF

v_gene: TRBV11-1
j_gene: TRBJ2-3
abundance: many
d_gene: TRBD2
CDR3nt: TGTGCCAGCAGCCGGGGGGTAGCGGGGACTAATACGCAGTATTTT
CDR3aa: CASSRGVAGTNTQYF

v_gene: TRBV6-2/TRBV6-3
j_gene: TRBJ2-7
abundance: .
d_gene: .
CDR3nt: TGTGCCAGCAGTTACCTTCGGCAATTCTACGAGCAGTACTTC
CDR3aa: CASSYLRQFYEQYF

v_gene: TRBV6-2/TRBV6-3
j_gene: TRBJ2-7
abundance: .
d_gene: .
CDR3nt: TGTGCCAGCAGTTACTCTATCGGGGCAAGCGCAGTCTCCTACGAGCAGTACTTC
CDR3aa: CASSYSIGASAVSYEQYF

v_gene: TRBV7-9
j_gene: TRBJ2-3
abundance: few
d_gene: .
CDR3nt: TGTGCCAGCAGCTTATTGGTGGGATTAAACACAGATACGCAGTATTTT
CDR3aa: CASSLLVGLNTDTQYF

v_gene: TRBV7-2
j_gene: TRBJ2-1
abundance: .
d_gene: TRBD2
CDR3nt: TGTGCCAGCAGCGTGACTAGCGGGGGTCGATACAATGAGCAGTTCTTC
CDR3aa: CASSVTSGGRYNEQFF

v_gene: TRBV5-1
j_gene: TRBJ2-3
abundance: many
d_gene: TRBD1
CDR3nt: TGCGCCAGCAGCTTGACCGGGACAGGGGGCACAGATACGCAGTATTTT
CDR3aa: CASSLTGTGGTDTQYF

v_gene: TRBV19
j_gene: TRBJ2-7
abundance: .
d_gene: .
CDR3nt: TGTGCCAGTAGCGGGACTCTCTCCTACGAGCAGTACTTC
CDR3aa: CASSGTLSYEQYF

v_gene: TRBV5-1
j_gene: TRBJ2-7
abundance: .
d_gene: .
CDR3nt: TGCGCCAGCAGCGAGGACACTAACTCCTACGAGCAGTACTTC
CDR3aa: CASSEDTNSYEQYF

v_gene: TRBV6-2/TRBV6-3
j_gene: TRBJ2-3
abundance: many
d_gene: .
CDR3nt: TGTGCCAGCAGGGCCTTCGGGGCGGGACCTAGTGGAGATACGCAGTATTTT
CDR3aa: CASRAFGAGPSGDTQYF

v_gene: TRBV5-4
j_gene: TRBJ1-5
abundance: .
d_gene: .
CDR3nt: TGTGCCAGCAGCTTCCGGTATATTACGGCGGAACATAGCAATCAGCCCCAGCATTTT
CDR3aa: CASSFRYITAEHSNQPQHF

v_gene: TRBV28
j_gene: TRBJ1-1
abundance: few
d_gene: TRBD1
CDR3nt: TGTGCCAGCTGGGGACAGGGGACGGCTGAAGCTTTCTTT
CDR3aa: CASWGQGTAEAFF

v_gene: TRBV4-3
j_gene: TRBJ2-7
abundance: many
d_gene: .
CDR3nt: TGCGCCAGCAGCCAAGATCCAGGGCACTACGAGCAGCACTTC
CDR3aa: CASSQDPGHYEQHF

v_gene: TRBV20-1
j_gene: TRBJ2-7
abundance: .
d_gene: TRBD2
CDR3nt: TGCAGTGCTAGAGATGCGGGGGGGGGGCTCTACGAGCAGTACTTC
CDR3aa: CSARDAGGGLYEQYF

v_gene: TRBV28
j_gene: TRBJ1-1
abundance: .
d_gene: TRBD1
CDR3nt: TGTGCCAGCACCATGGACAGGGCCGAAGCTTTCTTT
CDR3aa: CASTMDRAEAFF

v_gene: TRBV27
j_gene: TRBJ2-7
abundance: many
d_gene: TRBD2
CDR3nt: TGTGCCAGCAGTTTATCGCGCCTAGCGGGAGATAATCTGCACGAGCAGTACTTC
CDR3aa: CASSLSRLAGDNLHEQYF

v_gene: TRBV7-2
j_gene: TRBJ2-5
abundance: few
d_gene: TRBD2
CDR3nt: TGTGCCAGCAGCTTAGTGGGGAGGGCCGGAGAGACCCAGTACTTC
CDR3aa: CASSLVGRAGETQYF

v_gene: TRBV15
j_gene: TRBJ2-3
abundance: many
d_gene: .
CDR3nt: TGTGCCACCTCTCCGAACAGGAGGAGCACAGATACGCAGTATTTT
CDR3aa: CATSPNRRSTDTQYF

v_gene: TRBV20-1
j_gene: TRBJ2-5
abundance: few
d_gene: .
CDR3nt: TGCAGTGCTAGGAAACATACCCTCAAAGAGACCCAGTACTTC
CDR3aa: CSARKHTLKETQYF

v_gene: TRBV5-5
j_gene: TRBJ1-1
abundance: many
d_gene: TRBD1
CDR3nt: TGTGCCAGCAGCCCAGGGACAGGGATCACTGAAGCTTTCTTT
CDR3aa: CASSPGTGITEAFF

v_gene: TRBV7-6
j_gene: TRBJ2-7
abundance: few
d_gene: TRBD1
CDR3nt: TGTGCCAGCAGCTTCAGGACAGGGGAGGGCGAGCAGTACTTC
CDR3aa: CASSFRTGEGEQYF

v_gene: TRBV3-1
j_gene: TRBJ1-4
abundance: many
d_gene: .
CDR3nt: TGTGCCAGCAGCGGCAGGGTGAATGAAAAACTGTTTTTT
CDR3aa: CASSGRVNEKLFF

v_gene: TRBV7-8
j_gene: TRBJ1-1
abundance: many
d_gene: .
CDR3nt: TGTGCCAGCAGCTCCCTTTCTGAAGCTTTCTTT
CDR3aa: CASSSLSEAFF

v_gene: TRBV14
j_gene: TRBJ2-3
abundance: few
d_gene: TRBD2
CDR3nt: TGTGCCAGCAGCCCGAGACTAGCGGGTGTGACAGATACGCAGTATTTT
CDR3aa: CASSPRLAGVTDTQYF

v_gene: TRBV20-1
j_gene: TRBJ2-2
abundance: few
d_gene: .
CDR3nt: TGCAGTGCTAGAGTTTGGGGAGGTCAGCCTCGTATTAGAGGGAACACCGGGGAGCTGTTTTTT
CDR3aa: CSARVWGGQPRIRGNTGELFF

v_gene: TRBV27
j_gene: TRBJ1-5
abundance: many
d_gene: TRBD1
CDR3nt: TGTGCCAGCAGTTTATCTTACAGGGGGGTGGGTCAGCCCCAGCATTTT
CDR3aa: CASSLSYRGVGQPQHF

v_gene: TRBV5-1
j_gene: TRBJ2-3
abundance: few
d_gene: .
CDR3nt: TGCGCCAGCAGCTTGGCTGGCGGGGGCACCACAGATACGCAGTATTTT
CDR3aa: CASSLAGGGTTDTQYF

v_gene: TRBV11-2
j_gene: TRBJ2-2
abundance: .
d_gene: TRBD1
CDR3nt: TGTGCCAGCAGCTTAGGGTATAGGACAGGGGTTGACCCGTTACACACCGGGGAGCTGTTTTTT
CDR3aa: CASSLGYRTGVDPLHTGELFF

v_gene: TRBV11-1
j_gene: TRBJ2-4
abundance: many
d_gene: TRBD1
CDR3nt: TGTGCCAGCAGCTTACGGACAGGGGACGGGTTGGCCAAAAACATTCAGTACTTC
CDR3aa: CASSLRTGDGLAKNIQYF

v_gene: TRBV29-1
j_gene: TRBJ1-3
abundance: many
d_gene: .
CDR3nt: TGCAGCGTTGGTCAGGGCTCTGGAAACACCATATATTTT
CDR3aa: CSVGQGSGNTIYF

v_gene: TRBV5-4
j_gene: TRBJ2-5
abundance: many
d_gene: .
CDR3nt: TGTGCCAGCAGCTCCTACCAAACAGGAATCCAAGAGACCCAGTACTTC
CDR3aa: CASSSYQTGIQETQYF

v_gene: TRBV20-1
j_gene: TRBJ2-7
abundance: many
d_gene: .
CDR3nt: TGCAGTGCTAGAGATAGCTCCGACCTCCCCTACGAGCAGTACTTC
CDR3aa: CSARDSSDLPYEQYF

v_gene: TRBV5-5
j_gene: TRBJ2-7
abundance: many
d_gene: .
CDR3nt: TGTGCCAGCAGCGCAGGGACCGCGACCTACGAGCAGTACTTC
CDR3aa: CASSAGTATYEQYF

v_gene: TRBV11-2
j_gene: TRBJ2-5
abundance: .
d_gene: TRBD2
CDR3nt: TGTGCCAGCAGCACGGGGGCAGCGGGGGAAGAGACCCAGTACTTC
CDR3aa: CASSTGAAGEETQYF